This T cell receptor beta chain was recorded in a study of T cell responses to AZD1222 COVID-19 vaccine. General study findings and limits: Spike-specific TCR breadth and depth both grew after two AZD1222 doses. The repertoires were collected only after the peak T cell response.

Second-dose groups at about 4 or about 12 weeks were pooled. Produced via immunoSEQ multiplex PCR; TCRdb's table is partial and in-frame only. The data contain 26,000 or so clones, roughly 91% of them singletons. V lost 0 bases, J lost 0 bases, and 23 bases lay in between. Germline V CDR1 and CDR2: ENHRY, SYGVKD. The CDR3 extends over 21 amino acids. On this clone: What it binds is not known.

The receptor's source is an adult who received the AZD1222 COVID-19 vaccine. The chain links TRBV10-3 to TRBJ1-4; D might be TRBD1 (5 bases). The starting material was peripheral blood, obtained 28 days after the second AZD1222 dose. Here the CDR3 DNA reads TGTGCCATCAGTGAGTCCGCGCGTCCAAACGAAGGGGCCGCAACTAATGAAAAACTGTTTTTT. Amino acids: CAISESARPNEGAATNEKLFF.